Following are 11 T cell receptor beta chains from one sample sequenced in a study of T cell responses to AZD1222 COVID-19 vaccine. Sequencing used immunoSEQ multiplex PCR; TCRdb keeps in-frame clones, though not all of them. The data show roughly 150,000 clones, roughly 86% seen once. The input for sequencing was peripheral blood, taken on day 0 of AZD1222 vaccination. The receptor set was obtained from an adult in good health.

V is TRBV4-3 and J is TRBJ2-7; 9 bases are a match to TRBD1. After removal of 2 bases from V and 5 bases from J, the junction contained 7 bases not matched to a gene. From germline, CDR1 is LGHNA and CDR2 YSLEER. The length of the CDR3 is 15 residues. The CDR3 region is CASSQLGTGTNEQYF. DNA of the CDR3: TGCGCCAGCAGCCAATTAGGGACAGGGACCAACGAGCAGTACTTC.

J is TRBJ1-1 and V is TRBV7-6; D uncertain. V was trimmed by 4 bases and J by 5 bases, leaving 11 bases between them. CDR3 length equals 13 residues. Per the germline V gene, CDR1 is SGHVS and CDR2 is FNYEAQ. Here the CDR3 reads CASSSRVGTEAFF. The CDR3 nucleotides are TGTGCCAGCAGCTCAAGGGTGGGGACTGAAGCTTTCTTT.

The chain links TRBV4-1 to TRBJ1-3; 7 nucleotides align to TRBD1. Germline loops: CDR1 MGHRA, CDR2 YSYEKL. The CDR3 totals 16 residues. With 4 bases clipped from V and 3 bases from J, the junction kept 9 bases outside the gene matches. The DNA for the CDR3 is TGCGCCAGCAGCCCCCAAACAGGGGAGGATGGAAACACCATATATTTT. Translating gives CASSPQTGEDGNTIYF.

The CDR3 protein is CATSRDQAGGYEQYF. CDR3 coding DNA: TGTGCCACCAGCAGAGATCAGGCAGGCGGGTACGAGCAGTACTTC. The chain carries TRBV15 and TRBJ2-7, with D perhaps matching TRBD2 (5 bases). V lost 0 bases and J lost 4, with 13 bases in between. This CDR3 has 15 amino acids. Germline CDR1 and CDR2: LNHNV and YYDKDF (reference sequence).

The chain employs TRBV10-1 and TRBJ1-2; TRBD1 matches 8 bases. V shed 8 bases and J 6 bases; nucleotides not matched to a gene: 14. The CDR3 contains 15 residues. Germline assignment: CDR1 WNHNN and CDR2 SYGVQD (reference sequence). In DNA, the CDR3 is TGCGCCAGCGATACCCCCGGACAGGGAAATGATGGCTACACCTTC. It specifies CASDTPGQGNDGYTF.

CDR3 in DNA: TGTGCCAGCAGCTTAGTCGGGACAGGGGTAAAAGATACGCAGTATTTT. This gives the protein CASSLVGTGVKDTQYF. This chain links TRBV7-2 with TRBJ2-3; 10 bases are a match to TRBD1. Trimming took 1 base from V and 5 from J; bases not matched to a gene: 6. Germline V gene sequence: CDR1 SGHTA, CDR2 FQGNSA. This CDR3 is 16 amino acids long.

The CDR3 DNA sequence: TGTGCCACCAGTGGCAGGACTAGCGGGGGAGAAGCCTACGAGCAGTACTTC. This encodes CATSGRTSGGEAYEQYF. The genes are TRBV24-1 and TRBJ2-7; 13 positions agree with TRBD2. Germline assignment: CDR1 KGHDR and CDR2 SFDVKD. After removal of 5 bases from V and 2 bases from J, the junction contained 8 bases not matched to a gene. This CDR3 is 17 amino acids long.

V is TRBV6-4 and J is TRBJ2-1, with no clear D. Trimming removed 0 bases from V and 9 bases from J, with 6 bases in between. Germline CDR1 and CDR2: MRHNA and SNTAGT. The CDR3 is made up of 12 amino acids. Here the CDR3 reads CASSDSWGEQFF. Here the CDR3 DNA reads TGTGCCAGCAGTGACTCTTGGGGTGAGCAGTTCTTC.

This sequence joins TRBV27 and TRBJ2-7; D possibly corresponds to TRBD1 (5 bases). Trimming stripped 11 bases from V and 0 bases from J, with 14 bases between. Looked up from germline, CDR1 is MNHEY and CDR2 is SMNVEV (reference sequence). The CDR3 is 13 residues long. The CDR3 DNA reads as TGTGCCCCCAGGGTGCACAGCTCCTACGAGCAGTACTTC. Translating gives CAPRVHSSYEQYF.

The V call is TRBV7-9, the J call TRBJ2-3; D is possibly TRBD1 (5 bases). Germline-derived CDR1 and CDR2 are SEHNR and FQNEAQ (reference sequence). There are 17 residues in the CDR3. Trimming stripped 4 bases from V and 4 bases from J, with 21 bases between. CDR3 amino acids: CASSWGELTALPDTQYF. The CDR3 nucleotides read TGTGCCAGCAGCTGGGGCGAATTGACAGCTCTCCCAGATACGCAGTATTTT.

The chain uses TRBV28 and TRBJ1-6; 7 bases are shared with TRBD1. V dropped 3 bases and J dropped 6; count of bases not matched to a gene: 5. Germline CDR1 is MDHEN and CDR2 is SYDVKM. This CDR3 spans 15 amino acids. The CDR3 loop is CASSFLGTANSPLHF. CDR3 DNA: TGTGCCAGCAGTTTCCTGGGGACAGCTAATTCACCCCTCCACTTT.